These 14 T cell receptor beta chains share one sample of origin, sequenced in a study of cytomegalovirus exposure and HLA in healthy donors. The primer mix had 60 Vbeta and 13 Jbeta primers. TCRdb keeps only in-frame clones here, not all; method: immunoSEQ multiplex PCR. The sample shows 100,000 to 150,000 clones, over 70% of them seen only once. Sequencing was performed on PBMCs. The receptors come from a man aged 18 to 35 in good health and CMV-seropositive.

V gene TRBV5-4 combines with J gene TRBJ1-1, with 9 nucleotides matching TRBD1. Per germline, CDR1 SGHNT and CDR2 YYREEE (reference sequence). The CDR3 spans 15 residues. The V gene end was trimmed by 4 bases and the J gene end by 4 bases; junction bases not matched to a gene: 8. CDR3: CASSRPTGGVTEAFF. As DNA, the CDR3 is TGTGCCAGCAGCCGACCGACAGGGGGAGTCACTGAAGCTTTCTTT. The variable domain in full, with the rest retrieved from reference TRBV5-4 and TRBJ1-1, is ETGVTQSPTHLIKTRGQQVTLRCSSQSGHNTVSWYQQALGQGPQFIFQYYREEENGRGNFPPRFSGLQFPNYSSELNVNALELDDSALYLCASSRPTGGVTEAFFGQGTRLTVV.

The chain joins TRBV5-8 to TRBJ2-3; a weak D match, TRBD1 (6 bases). This CDR3 comprises 14 residues. Trimming removed 3 bases at V and 1 base at J, with 9 bases between. Germline values: CDR1 SGHTS, CDR2 YDEGEE. CDR3 DNA: TGTGCCAGCAGCTGGCGGACAGGCACAGATACGCAGTATTTT. Translated, it gives CASSWRTGTDTQYF.

This chain connects TRBV4-1 to TRBJ2-3; D is possibly TRBD2 (6 bases). This CDR3 is built from 16 residues. The germline CDR1 and CDR2 sequences are MGHRA and YSYEKL. Between the trimmed V and J ends, which lost 4 bases and 3 bases, there was a span of 17 bases. The CDR3: CASSRYLALDTDTQYF. DNA of the CDR3: TGCGCCAGCAGCCGATATCTAGCGTTGGATACAGATACGCAGTATTTT.

This chain links TRBV15 with TRBJ2-2, with TRBD1 matching 7 bases. The CDR3 has 15 residues. The V segment lost 3 bases and the J segment 7 bases; nucleotides outside the gene matches: 8. Germline V gene lookup returns CDR1 LNHNV and CDR2 YYDKDF (reference sequence). Here the CDR3 reads CATSRRDRAYGELFF. The DNA for the CDR3 is TGTGCCACCAGCAGGAGGGACAGAGCTTACGGGGAGCTGTTTTTT.

The V gene is TRBV19, the J gene TRBJ1-1; TRBD1 is a possible D gene (5 bases). CDR3 length: 13 residues. Per germline, CDR1 LNHDA and CDR2 SQIVND (reference sequence). With 3 bases removed from V and 5 bases from J, the gap between germline ends came to 10 bases. The CDR3, as DNA: TGTGCCAGTAGTATCGTCAGGGATACTGAAGCTTTCTTT. It specifies CASSIVRDTEAFF.

This chain uses TRBV2 with TRBJ2-5; D might be TRBD1 (5 bases). The J call may be incorrect, as the DNA end agrees better with TRBJ2-7. The length of the CDR3 is 14 residues. Germline CDR1 is SNHLY and CDR2 is FYNNEI. Written as DNA, the CDR3 is TGTGCCAGCAGTGAAGGGACATTCACCTACGAGCAGTACTTC. This gives the protein CASSEGTFTYEQYF.

This chain connects TRBV9 to TRBJ2-7, with TRBD2 matching over 10 bases. CDR3 length equals 15 residues. Trimming took 0 bases from V and 5 from J; bases not matched to a gene: 5. Germline-derived CDR1 and CDR2 are SGDLS and YYNGEE. CDR3 region: CASSVELAGEDEQYF. The CDR3 DNA reads TGTGCCAGCAGCGTAGAGCTAGCGGGAGAGGACGAGCAGTACTTC.

This clone has a single count. This sequence joins TRBV6-1 and TRBJ2-7; D not resolved. This CDR3 is 14 amino acids long. Trimming removed 2 bases from V and 1 base from J, with 9 bases in between. The germline gives CDR1 MNHNS, CDR2 SASEGT. CDR3 sequence reads: CASSEYTRSYEQYF. In DNA form, the CDR3 reads TGTGCCAGCAGTGAATATACGAGGTCCTACGAGCAGTACTTC.

The chain employs TRBV7-9 and TRBJ1-1; D remains unclear. Trimming removed 10 bases from V and 3 bases from J, with 12 bases in between. Per germline, CDR1 SEHNR and CDR2 FQNEAQ (reference sequence). The CDR3 extends over 12 amino acids. The CDR3 loop reads CATEGRHTEAFF. CDR3 nucleotides: TGTGCCACCGAGGGTCGCCACACTGAAGCTTTCTTT.

As for this clone: One junction end disagrees with the germline gene, perhaps due to a read error. V and J are TRBV7-9 and TRBJ2-1, with 10 bases that match TRBD2. The CDR3 is made up of 15 amino acids. Germline values: CDR1 SEHNR, CDR2 FQNEAQ (reference sequence). In DNA form, the CDR3 reads TGTTCCAGCAGCTTGATAACTAGCGGGGCCCGGGAGCAGTTCTTC. It yields the protein CSSSLITSGAREQFF.

This clone turned up a few times. This chain uses TRBV27 with TRBJ2-5; D perhaps matches TRBD1 (5 bases). The germline V gene has CDR1 MNHEY and CDR2 SMNVEV (reference sequence). The CDR3 extends over 13 amino acids. Trimming took off 2 bases at V and 11 bases at J, with 15 bases between the two ends. The CDR3 loop is CASSLGSGPEQYF. The DNA for the CDR3 is TGTGCCAGCAGTTTAGGTTCAGGGCCAGAGCAGTACTTC.

The chain uses TRBV10-3 and TRBJ1-1, with TRBD1 matching 9 bases. The CDR3 runs 16 residues. Germline CDR1 ENHRY, CDR2 SYGVKD. Trimming took 4 bases from V and 8 from J; bases not matched to a gene: 14. The CDR3 region is CAISGSGTGTPGEAFF. Written as DNA, the CDR3 is TGTGCCATCAGTGGATCCGGGACAGGGACCCCCGGCGAAGCTTTCTTT.

This clone was observed a handful of times. The CDR3 loop reads CSAQSGGAAYEQYF. The CDR3 nucleotides read TGCAGCGCCCAAAGTGGGGGGGCAGCCTACGAGCAGTACTTC. V usage is TRBV29-1 and J usage is TRBJ2-7, with D perhaps TRBD2 (7 bases). V lost 7 bases and J lost 2, with 18 bases in between. Germline assignment: CDR1 SQVTM and CDR2 ANQGSEA. The CDR3 is made up of 14 amino acids.

J is TRBJ2-7 and V is TRBV4-3; a possible D gene is TRBD2 (7 bases). Trimming removed 0 bases at V and 6 bases at J, with 9 bases between. Germline CDR1 is LGHNA and CDR2 is YSLEER. This CDR3 spans 13 amino acids. CDR3 sequence: CASSQERGGEQYF. CDR3 DNA sequence: TGCGCCAGCAGCCAAGAAAGGGGGGGCGAGCAGTACTTC.